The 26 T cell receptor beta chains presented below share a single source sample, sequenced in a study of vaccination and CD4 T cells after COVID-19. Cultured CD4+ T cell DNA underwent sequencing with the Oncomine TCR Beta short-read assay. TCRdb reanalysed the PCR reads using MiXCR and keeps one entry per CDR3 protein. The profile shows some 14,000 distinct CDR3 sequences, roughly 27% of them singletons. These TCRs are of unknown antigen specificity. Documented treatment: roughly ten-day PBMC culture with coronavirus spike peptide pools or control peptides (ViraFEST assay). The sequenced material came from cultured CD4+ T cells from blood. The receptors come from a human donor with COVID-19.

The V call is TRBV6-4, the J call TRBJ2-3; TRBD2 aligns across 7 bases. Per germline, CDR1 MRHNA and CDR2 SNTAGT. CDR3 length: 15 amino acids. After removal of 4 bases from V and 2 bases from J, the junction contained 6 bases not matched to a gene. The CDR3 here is CASSVGAGTTDTQYF. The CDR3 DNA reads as TGTGCCAGCAGTGTCGGAGCGGGGACCACAGATACGCAGTATTTT.

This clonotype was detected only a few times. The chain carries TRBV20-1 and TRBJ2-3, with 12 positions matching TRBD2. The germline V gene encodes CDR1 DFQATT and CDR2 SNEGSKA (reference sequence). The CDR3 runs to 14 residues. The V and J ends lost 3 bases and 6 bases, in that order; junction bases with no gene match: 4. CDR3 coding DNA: TGCAGTGCTAGCCCTAGCGGGGGGGCGGATACGCAGTATTTT. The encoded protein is CSASPSGGADTQYF.

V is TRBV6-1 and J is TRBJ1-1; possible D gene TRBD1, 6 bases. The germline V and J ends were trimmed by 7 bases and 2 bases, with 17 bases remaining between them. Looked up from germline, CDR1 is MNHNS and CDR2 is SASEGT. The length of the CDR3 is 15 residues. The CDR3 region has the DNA TGTGCCAGCAAGAGACCGCCGGGGGCCAACACTGAAGCTTTCTTT. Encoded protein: CASKRPPGANTEAFF.

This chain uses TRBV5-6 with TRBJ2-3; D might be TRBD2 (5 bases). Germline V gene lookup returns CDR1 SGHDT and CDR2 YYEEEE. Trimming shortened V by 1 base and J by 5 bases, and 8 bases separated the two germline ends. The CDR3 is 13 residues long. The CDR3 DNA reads TGTGCCAGCAGCTTGAAGAGGGTAGATACGCAGTATTTT. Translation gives CASSLKRVDTQYF.

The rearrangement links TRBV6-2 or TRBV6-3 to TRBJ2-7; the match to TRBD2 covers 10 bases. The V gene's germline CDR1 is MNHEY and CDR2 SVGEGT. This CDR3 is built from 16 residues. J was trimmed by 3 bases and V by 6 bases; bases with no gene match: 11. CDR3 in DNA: TGTGCCAGCAGAACCCAGCGGGGGGGCGAAATCTACGAGCAGTACTTC. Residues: CASRTQRGGEIYEQYF.

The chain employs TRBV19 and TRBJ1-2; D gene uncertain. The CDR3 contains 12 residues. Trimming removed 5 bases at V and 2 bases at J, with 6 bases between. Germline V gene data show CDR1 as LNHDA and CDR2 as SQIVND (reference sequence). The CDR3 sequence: CASSAHNYGYTF. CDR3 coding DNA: TGTGCCAGTAGTGCACACAACTATGGCTACACCTTC.

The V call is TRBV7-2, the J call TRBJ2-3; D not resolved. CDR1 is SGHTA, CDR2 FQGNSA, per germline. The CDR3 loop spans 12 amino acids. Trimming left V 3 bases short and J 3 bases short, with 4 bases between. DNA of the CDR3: TGTGCCAGCAGCTTCCGTACAGATACGCAGTATTTT. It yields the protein CASSFRTDTQYF.

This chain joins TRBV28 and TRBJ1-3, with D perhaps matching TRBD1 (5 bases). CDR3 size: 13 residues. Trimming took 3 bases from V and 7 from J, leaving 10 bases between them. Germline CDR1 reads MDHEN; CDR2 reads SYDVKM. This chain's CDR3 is CASSLWGGNTIYF. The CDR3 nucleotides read TGTGCCAGCAGTTTGTGGGGGGGGAACACCATATATTTT.

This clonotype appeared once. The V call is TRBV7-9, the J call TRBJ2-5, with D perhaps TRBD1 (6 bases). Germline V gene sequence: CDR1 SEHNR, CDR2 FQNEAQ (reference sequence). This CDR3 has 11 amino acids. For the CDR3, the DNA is TGTGCGGCCCCAAGGGGGGAGACCCAGTACTTC. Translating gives CAAPRGETQYF.

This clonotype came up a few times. This chain's CDR3 is CASNPQLGGANVLTF. The CDR3 coding sequence is TGTGCCAGCAACCCTCAATTGGGAGGGGCCAACGTCCTGACTTTC. The rearrangement joins TRBV6-2 or TRBV6-3 to TRBJ2-6; no definite D call. The CDR3 runs 15 residues. V lost 7 bases to trimming and J lost 4 bases, with 14 bases between them. The germline V gene has CDR1 MNHEY and CDR2 SVGEGT.

CDR3 region: CASSTDRWTEAFF. The CDR3 nucleotides read TGTGCCAGCAGTACCGACAGGTGGACTGAAGCTTTCTTT. The chain is built from TRBV6-4 and TRBJ1-1; perhaps TRBD1 as D (6 bases). The CDR3 is 13 residues long. V lost 5 bases and J lost 5, with 12 bases in between. Germline CDR1 is MRHNA and CDR2 is SNTAGT.

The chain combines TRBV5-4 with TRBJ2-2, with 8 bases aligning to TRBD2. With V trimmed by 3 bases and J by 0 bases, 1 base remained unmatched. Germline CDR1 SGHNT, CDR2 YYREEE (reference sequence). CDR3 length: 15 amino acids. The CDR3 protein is CASSSSGPNTGELFF. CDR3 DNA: TGTGCCAGCAGCTCTAGCGGGCCGAACACCGGGGAGCTGTTTTTT.

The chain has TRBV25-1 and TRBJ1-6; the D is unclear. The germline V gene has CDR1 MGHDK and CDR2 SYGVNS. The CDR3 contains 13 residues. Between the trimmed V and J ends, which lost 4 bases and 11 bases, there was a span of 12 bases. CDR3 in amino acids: CASSAVGNPPLHF. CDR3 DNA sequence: TGTGCCAGCAGTGCGGTCGGTAACCCACCCCTCCACTTT.

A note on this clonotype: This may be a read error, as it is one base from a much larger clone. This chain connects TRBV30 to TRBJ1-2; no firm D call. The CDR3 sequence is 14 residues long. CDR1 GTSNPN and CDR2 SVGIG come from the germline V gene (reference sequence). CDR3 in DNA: TGTGCCCGGAGTGTACTGGGCAGGACCTATGGCTACACCTTC. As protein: CARSVLGRTYGYTF.

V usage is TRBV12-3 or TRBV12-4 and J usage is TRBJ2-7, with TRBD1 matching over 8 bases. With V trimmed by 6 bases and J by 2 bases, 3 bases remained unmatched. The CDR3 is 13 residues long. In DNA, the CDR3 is TGTGCCAGCAGGCAGACAGGGGCCTACGAGCAGTACTTC. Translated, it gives CASRQTGAYEQYF.

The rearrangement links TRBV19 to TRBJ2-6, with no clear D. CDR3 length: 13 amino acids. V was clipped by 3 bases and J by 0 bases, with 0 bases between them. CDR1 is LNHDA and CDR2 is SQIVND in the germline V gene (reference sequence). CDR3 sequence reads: CASSISGANVLTF. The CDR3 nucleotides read TGTGCCAGTAGTATCTCTGGGGCCAACGTCCTGACTTTC.

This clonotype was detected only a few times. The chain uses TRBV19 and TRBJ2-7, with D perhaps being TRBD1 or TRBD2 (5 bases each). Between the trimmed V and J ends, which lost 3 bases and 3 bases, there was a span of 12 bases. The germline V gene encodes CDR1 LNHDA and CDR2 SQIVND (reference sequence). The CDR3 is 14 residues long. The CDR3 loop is CASSIGAGRYEQYF. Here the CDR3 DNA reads TGTGCCAGTAGTATCGGGGCGGGCCGCTACGAGCAGTACTTC.

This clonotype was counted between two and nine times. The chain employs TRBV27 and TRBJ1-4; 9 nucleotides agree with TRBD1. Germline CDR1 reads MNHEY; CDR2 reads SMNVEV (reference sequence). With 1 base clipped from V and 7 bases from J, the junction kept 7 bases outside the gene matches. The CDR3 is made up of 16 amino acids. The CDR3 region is CASSLFGVQGAEKLFF. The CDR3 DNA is TGTGCCAGCAGTTTATTTGGCGTACAGGGGGCTGAAAAACTGTTTTTT.

In DNA, the CDR3 is TGTGCCAGCAGCCAGGGTGTTCCCTATGGCTACACCTTC. It encodes CASSQGVPYGYTF. This sequence joins TRBV11-3 and TRBJ1-2, with D tentatively TRBD1 (5 bases). Trimming shortened V by 5 bases and J by 4 bases, and 11 bases separated the two germline ends. The germline gives CDR1 SGHNT, CDR2 YENEEA. The CDR3 is made up of 13 amino acids.

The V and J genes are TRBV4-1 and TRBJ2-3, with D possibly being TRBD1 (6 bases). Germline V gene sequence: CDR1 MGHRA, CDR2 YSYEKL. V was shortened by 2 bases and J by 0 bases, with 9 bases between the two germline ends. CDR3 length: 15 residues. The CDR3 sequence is CASSQYQGSTDTQYF. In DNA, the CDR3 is TGCGCCAGCAGCCAATACCAGGGGAGCACAGATACGCAGTATTTT.

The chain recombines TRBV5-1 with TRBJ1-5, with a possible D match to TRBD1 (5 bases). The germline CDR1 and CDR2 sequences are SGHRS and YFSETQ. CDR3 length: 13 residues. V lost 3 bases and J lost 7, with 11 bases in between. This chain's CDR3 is CASSSQGGQPQHF. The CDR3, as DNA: TGCGCCAGCAGCTCCCAGGGTGGCCAGCCCCAGCATTTT.

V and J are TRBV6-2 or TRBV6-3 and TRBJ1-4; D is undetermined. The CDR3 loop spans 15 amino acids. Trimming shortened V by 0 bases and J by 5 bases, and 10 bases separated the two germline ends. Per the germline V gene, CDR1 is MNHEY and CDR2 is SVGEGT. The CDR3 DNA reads TGTGCCAGCAGTTACTCGAGGTCCCGCAATGAAAAACTGTTTTTT. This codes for CASSYSRSRNEKLFF.

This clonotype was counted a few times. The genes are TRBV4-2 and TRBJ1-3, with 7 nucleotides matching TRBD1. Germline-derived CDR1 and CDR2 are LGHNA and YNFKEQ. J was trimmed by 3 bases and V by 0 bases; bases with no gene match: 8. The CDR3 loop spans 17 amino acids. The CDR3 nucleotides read TGTGCCAGCAGCCAAGATGTGGGCAGGGGGGGTGGAAACACCATATATTTT. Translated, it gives CASSQDVGRGGGNTIYF.

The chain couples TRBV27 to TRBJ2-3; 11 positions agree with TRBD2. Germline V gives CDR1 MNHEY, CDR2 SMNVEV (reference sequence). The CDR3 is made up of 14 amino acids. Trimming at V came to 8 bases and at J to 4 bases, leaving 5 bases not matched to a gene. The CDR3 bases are TGTGCCAGCCGACTAGCGGGGTTCCCAGATACGCAGTATTTT. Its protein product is CASRLAGFPDTQYF.

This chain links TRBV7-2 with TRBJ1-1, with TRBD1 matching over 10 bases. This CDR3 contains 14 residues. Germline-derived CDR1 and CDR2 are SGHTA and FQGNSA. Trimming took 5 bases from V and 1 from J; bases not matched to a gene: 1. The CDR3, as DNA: TGTGCCAGCAGCCGACAGGGGGCGAACACTGAAGCTTTCTTT. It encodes CASSRQGANTEAFF.

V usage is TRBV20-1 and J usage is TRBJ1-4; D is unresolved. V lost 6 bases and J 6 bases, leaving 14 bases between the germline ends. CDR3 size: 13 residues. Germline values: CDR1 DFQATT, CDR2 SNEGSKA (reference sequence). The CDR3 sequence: CSAKQNTDEKLFF. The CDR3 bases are TGCAGTGCCAAACAGAACACGGATGAAAAACTGTTTTTT.